The text below deals with one T cell receptor (beta chain). In this sample, this clonotype turned up a few times. Its antigen is not yet known. Base qualities are missing; no much larger clone stands one base away. The sample is drawn from a study of identical twins (dated by TCRdb to about 2016). About the study as a whole: TCR alpha and beta repertoires from monozygotic twins, unrelated adults of various ages and cord blood were deep-sequenced to test whether fetal clonotypes persist. To rule out contamination, the twin experiments were replicated at different times with different library preparation protocols. Study-wide findings and limitations: Recombination models systematically underestimated out-of-frame TCR alpha sharing in monozygotic twins but agreed with sharing between unrelated individuals. Invariant T cells such as MAIT and iNKT could partly confound zero-insertion analyses, although diverse VJ usage argued against such confounding for most clonotypes. Compared with coincidental sharing between unrelated individuals, out-of-frame TCR alpha sequences shared between twins had an excess of sequences with low generation probability. Because the same donors could not be followed over many years, the conclusions relied on cross-sectional statistical analysis. Fewer insertions were carried by abundant cord blood beta clonotypes; a weaker similar trend was observed in young adult naive repertoires, while no such trend was observed in memory repertoires. In beta out-of-frame sequences, excess twin sharing was weaker, because having fewer shared sequences lowered the signal-to-noise ratio.

Trimming removed 6 bases from V and 0 bases from J, leaving 11 bases between the germline ends. From its cysteine to its phenylalanine, the CDR3 spans 13 amino acids. CDR3 DNA is the only sequence kept; it has 39 bases, read in frame from the first base. For CDR1 and CDR2, the germline V gene lists SQVTM and ANQGSEA. Every donor was a healthy Caucasian. Three pairs of female monozygotic twins, all aged about 18 to 30 years, were included in the twin cohort. Positive isolation kits from Invitrogen were used to isolate the CD4+ and CD8+ T cell populations. The library came from 5' RACE. This sample was sequenced with an Illumina HiSeq 2000. A universal primer binding site was added through template switching, and the final cDNA carried a unique molecular identifier so that TCR cDNA molecules could be counted accurately. Specific primers in the conserved constant-segment region were used to synthesize first-strand cDNA for the TCR alpha and beta chains. To control for contamination, every cDNA library was double barcoded, receiving both a SMART-Mk sample barcode and Illumina barcodes. TruSeq adapter sequences along with Illumina sample barcodes were introduced in two successive PCR steps. The Illumina HiSeq platform was used with custom primers to sequence TCR alpha and beta cDNA libraries. On the authors' methods: MiGEC was used to process raw reads and extract unique molecular identifiers, and MiXCR was used to find CDR3 positions. For each individual, recombination models were inferred using an EM algorithm with the repgenHMM and IGoR tools. Shared clonotypes were analyzed with the tcR package in R, and sharing was normalized by the product of cloneset sizes. To study raw recombination without the effects of thymic and clonal selection, out-of-frame nonproductive sequences were analyzed. TCRdb passed the public sequencing reads through fastp at Q25 and MiXCR, retaining productive beta sequences. Under each unique CDR3 protein, matching rows form one entry showing the most common genes and DNA. Clone size and V and J calls follow TCRdb, not the original study. The sample has around 470,000 distinct CDR3 sequences on record, approximately 15% of them singletons. Jointly, the top ten make up over 0.5% of the sample.

The same sample was also used in a study of yellow fever vaccine responses in identical twins. The second paper further reports: According to the authors, the vaccine-induced T cell response in identical twins seemed to be partly convergent and partly specific to each individual. In identical twins, the study followed T cell clones that responded to the vaccine with precision.

The sample was CD4+ T cells sorted from blood. The source is a young woman in good health. The chain uses TRBV29-1 and TRBJ1-1, with TRBD1 perhaps the D gene, on 5 matching bases. In nucleotide form, the sequence is TGCAGCGTGGCGGGACTACTGAACACTGAAGCTTTCTTT. This yields the protein CSVAGLLNTEAFF.